This TCR beta chain emerged from a study of blood T cell repertoires in COVID-19. Using immunoSEQ multiplex PCR, the repertoire was profiled, and TCRdb retains in-frame clones only, with some absent. The top ten hold about 4.2% of the sample, which has approximately 280,000 clones, approximately 90% seen once. The V end was cut by 5 bases, the J end by 3 bases, with 13 bases between. Germline V lookup: CDR1 MDHEN, CDR2 SYDVKM. The CDR3 runs 15 residues. What was sequenced was peripheral blood. The TCR comes from a man aged 40-50 years with acute or convalescent COVID-19. V gene TRBV28 combines with J gene TRBJ1-4, with D unresolved. CDR3 protein: CASSDYSGANEKLFF. The CDR3 nucleotides read TGTGCCAGCAGTGATTATTCGGGAGCTAATGAAAAACTGTTTTTT.